This paragraph covers one T cell receptor (beta chain) sequence. Its binding antigen is unknown. There are no base qualities to consult, and no much larger clone falls within one base. Each collaborating institution followed its own protocols to collect whole blood in K2EDTA tubes. For TCRbeta analysis, collaborators shipped samples in one of three forms: frozen whole blood, isolated PBMCs, or DNA extracted from either of those sample types. This record belongs to a study of blood T cell repertoires in COVID-19 (TCRdb year 2020). Some background on the complete study: Collaborator samples came from the United States, Italy and Spain and covered acute and convalescent phases of COVID-19. Where HLA class I and class II types were available, the types were taken from metadata supplied by the sample provider, not from assay-based typing. The material from the prospective study consisted of cDNA or gDNA derived from T cells, B-cell-depleted T cells, or PBMCs. The repertoires were made available in a free public database intended to serve as a resource for research on the immune response to SARS-CoV-2. Deeply sampled blood TCRbeta repertoires from subjects exposed to, actively infected with, or recovered from COVID-19 were included in the dataset. Nearly every sample came with metadata listing a de-identified subject ID, COVID-19 status, age in years and sex. The samples were drawn from the first 160 participants of the ongoing ImmuneRACE study and from some 1,300 subjects provided by 6 global collaborators. Paper-wide results and their limitations: The amount of clinical and demographic metadata varied by source and participant and was provided uncurated.

TCRbeta CDR3 regions were amplified from genomic DNA by means of the immunoSEQ Assay, a bias-controlled multiplex PCR. Processing in the source paper ran as follows. The number of nucleated cells in each sample was estimated from the amplification of reference gene primers within the assay. Sequence reads were collapsed and filtered to measure the absolute abundance of every unique TCRbeta CDR3 rearrangement. For each sample, productive Simpson clonality was calculated as the square root of Simpson's diversity index across productive rearrangements. TCRdb re-hosts the immuneACCESS table, in-frame sequences only. Its copies lack some clones; in the studies checked, an unresolved V gene accounts for under half of them, and the cause for the rest is not known. V, J and clone size are taken as reported in that table, and D and trimming were inferred from the DNA itself. Present in this sample are a few hundred thousand clones, approximately 80% of which were seen just once. The top ten constitute 8.5% to 12% of the sample.

The TCR sequence derives from a woman aged 80 or over with acute or convalescent COVID-19. Sequencing used peripheral blood.

The sequenced DNA: TGTGCCAGCAGCTTAGGGCGAGGTCCATCTTACAATGAGCAGTTCTTC. Translated, it reads CASSLGRGPSYNEQFF. Recombination connected TRBV7-8 to TRBJ2-1; the D gene is unclear. Per the germline V gene, SGHVS is the CDR1 and FQNEAQ is the CDR2. The junction shows trimming of 1 base on V and 4 bases on J, plus 14 bases between the germline ends. The CDR3 sequence holds 16 residues, the cysteine and phenylalanine included. The only DNA kept is the CDR3, 48 bases in frame from the first base.